Each of the 12 T cell receptor beta chains below was sequenced from the same sample in a study of shared clonotypes between healthy human individuals. Profiled with immunoSEQ multiplex PCR; TCRdb holds only in-frame clones, not every one. The sample has about 320,000 clones, more than 75% seen once; the top ten hold around 15%. The material sequenced was memory CD8+ T cells sorted from blood. This sample's subset: CD45RO+ cells pooled with CCR7-negative TemRA cells. The receptors were sampled from a man aged 18 to 30 in good health.

The CDR3 reads CSVEATGELFF. The CDR3 nucleotides read TGCAGCGTTGAGGCCACCGGGGAGCTGTTTTTT. The rearrangement joins TRBV29-1 to TRBJ2-2, with D unresolved. V was clipped by 3 bases and J by 4 bases, with 3 bases between them. Per the germline V gene, CDR1 is SQVTM and CDR2 is ANQGSEA. This CDR3 is 11 amino acids long.

This chain links TRBV5-1 with TRBJ2-5; D is undetermined. The germline CDR1 and CDR2 sequences are SGHRS and YFSETQ. V lost 6 bases and J 2 bases, leaving 8 bases between the germline ends. The CDR3 sequence is 12 residues long. Here the CDR3 DNA reads TGCGCCAGCAATAGCCCACAAGAGACCCAGTACTTC. Amino acids: CASNSPQETQYF. Full variable domain (missing parts from reference TRBV5-1 and TRBJ2-5): KAGVTQTPRYLIKTRGQQVTLSCSPISGHRSVSWYQQTPGQGLQFLFEYFSETQRNKGNFPGRFSGRQFSNSRSEMNVSTLELGDSALYLCASNSPQETQYFGPGTRLLVL.

This clone was observed a handful of times. CDR3 DNA sequence: TGTGCCAGCAGTGGACAGGGTAAGAACATTCAGTACTTC. Translated: CASSGQGKNIQYF. This chain uses TRBV6-5 with TRBJ2-4, with TRBD1 identical over 8 bases. The V gene end was trimmed by 5 bases and the J gene end by 7 bases; junction bases not matched to a gene: 4. CDR1 and CDR2 (germline): MNHEY, SVGAGI. The length of the CDR3 is 13 residues.

The rearrangement links TRBV7-2 to TRBJ2-7, with TRBD2 identical over 8 bases. There are 15 residues in the CDR3. V gave up 2 bases and J gave up 2 bases; unmatched junction bases: 5. CDR1 is SGHTA, CDR2 FQGNSA, per germline. The DNA of the CDR3 is TGTGCCAGCAGCTTAAGGGTCGGGAGGGCCTACGAGCAGTACTTC. As protein: CASSLRVGRAYEQYF.

The chain carries TRBV7-8 and TRBJ2-2; D is ambiguous. The CDR3 consists of 15 residues. Germline lookup yields CDR1 SGHVS and CDR2 FQNEAQ. Trimming removed 1 base at V and 3 bases at J, with 9 bases between. CDR3 sequence (DNA): TGTGCCAGCAGCTTAGTAGCCAGATACACCGGGGAGCTGTTTTTT. This translates into CASSLVARYTGELFF.

This clone is a singleton in its sample. The gene calls are TRBV4-1 and TRBJ1-5; D possibly corresponds to TRBD1 (5 bases). The germline CDR1 and CDR2 sequences are MGHRA and YSYEKL. The CDR3 sequence is 16 residues long. With 0 bases removed from V and 4 bases from J, the gap between germline ends came to 13 bases. Here the CDR3 reads CASSQERQGGNQPQHF. CDR3 DNA: TGCGCCAGCAGCCAAGAAAGGCAGGGCGGGAATCAGCCCCAGCATTTT.

J is TRBJ1-2 and V is TRBV7-9, with TRBD1 matching 7 bases. The CDR3 spans 14 residues. CDR1 is SEHNR and CDR2 is FQNEAQ in the germline V gene (reference sequence). The V segment lost 5 bases and the J segment 1 base; nucleotides outside the gene matches: 4. The CDR3 loop is CASSPGTVNYGYTF. CDR3 nucleotide sequence: TGTGCCAGCAGCCCCGGGACAGTTAACTATGGCTACACCTTC.

This clone was counted a few times. The chain links TRBV6-1 to TRBJ2-7, with a possible D match to TRBD1 (6 bases). Trimming stripped 4 bases from V and 5 bases from J, with 21 bases between. This CDR3 region has 16 residues. Per the germline V gene, CDR1 is MNHNS and CDR2 is SASEGT. The CDR3 DNA reads as TGTGCCAGCAGTGGCTCCTTGGGTCCAGGGGACCACGAGCAGTACTTC. Residues: CASSGSLGPGDHEQYF.

There are a few counts of this clone. The V and J genes are TRBV21-1 and TRBJ2-2; the DNA was not used to check the table's D call, TRBD2. TRBV21-1 is a pseudogene locus. CDR3 length: 17 amino acids. The CDR3 nucleotides are TGTGCCATTACGAGGACTAGCGGAGCCCTGGGGACCGGGGAGCTGTTTTTT. Protein: CAITRTSGALGTGELFF.

J is TRBJ2-3 and V is TRBV4-3; tentatively, D is TRBD2 (6 bases). The CDR3 contains 17 residues. Trimming took 3 bases from V and 3 from J, leaving 19 bases between them. Per the germline V gene, CDR1 is LGHNA and CDR2 is YSLEER. CDR3 nucleotides: TGCGCCAGCAGCCATCCCGCGTACCGGGGGAAAACAGATACGCAGTATTTT. It yields the protein CASSHPAYRGKTDTQYF.

The J gene is TRBJ2-5, the V gene TRBV28, with 7 bases fitting TRBD1. This CDR3 is 14 amino acids long. Trimming took 6 bases from V and 5 from J; bases not matched to a gene: 9. Germline CDR1 MDHEN, CDR2 SYDVKM. The CDR3 loop is CASSRDRAIETQYF. CDR3 bases: TGTGCCAGCAGCCGAGACAGGGCGATTGAGACCCAGTACTTC.

J is TRBJ1-1 and V is TRBV13; D remains ambiguous. The CDR3 loop spans 14 amino acids. Germline V gene data show CDR1 as PRHDT and CDR2 as FYEKMQ (reference sequence). Between the trimmed V and J ends, which lost 1 base and 6 bases, there was a span of 12 bases. The CDR3 DNA reads TGTGCCAGCAGCTTAGAGGGTACTTCCCCTGAAGCTTTCTTT. Residues: CASSLEGTSPEAFF.